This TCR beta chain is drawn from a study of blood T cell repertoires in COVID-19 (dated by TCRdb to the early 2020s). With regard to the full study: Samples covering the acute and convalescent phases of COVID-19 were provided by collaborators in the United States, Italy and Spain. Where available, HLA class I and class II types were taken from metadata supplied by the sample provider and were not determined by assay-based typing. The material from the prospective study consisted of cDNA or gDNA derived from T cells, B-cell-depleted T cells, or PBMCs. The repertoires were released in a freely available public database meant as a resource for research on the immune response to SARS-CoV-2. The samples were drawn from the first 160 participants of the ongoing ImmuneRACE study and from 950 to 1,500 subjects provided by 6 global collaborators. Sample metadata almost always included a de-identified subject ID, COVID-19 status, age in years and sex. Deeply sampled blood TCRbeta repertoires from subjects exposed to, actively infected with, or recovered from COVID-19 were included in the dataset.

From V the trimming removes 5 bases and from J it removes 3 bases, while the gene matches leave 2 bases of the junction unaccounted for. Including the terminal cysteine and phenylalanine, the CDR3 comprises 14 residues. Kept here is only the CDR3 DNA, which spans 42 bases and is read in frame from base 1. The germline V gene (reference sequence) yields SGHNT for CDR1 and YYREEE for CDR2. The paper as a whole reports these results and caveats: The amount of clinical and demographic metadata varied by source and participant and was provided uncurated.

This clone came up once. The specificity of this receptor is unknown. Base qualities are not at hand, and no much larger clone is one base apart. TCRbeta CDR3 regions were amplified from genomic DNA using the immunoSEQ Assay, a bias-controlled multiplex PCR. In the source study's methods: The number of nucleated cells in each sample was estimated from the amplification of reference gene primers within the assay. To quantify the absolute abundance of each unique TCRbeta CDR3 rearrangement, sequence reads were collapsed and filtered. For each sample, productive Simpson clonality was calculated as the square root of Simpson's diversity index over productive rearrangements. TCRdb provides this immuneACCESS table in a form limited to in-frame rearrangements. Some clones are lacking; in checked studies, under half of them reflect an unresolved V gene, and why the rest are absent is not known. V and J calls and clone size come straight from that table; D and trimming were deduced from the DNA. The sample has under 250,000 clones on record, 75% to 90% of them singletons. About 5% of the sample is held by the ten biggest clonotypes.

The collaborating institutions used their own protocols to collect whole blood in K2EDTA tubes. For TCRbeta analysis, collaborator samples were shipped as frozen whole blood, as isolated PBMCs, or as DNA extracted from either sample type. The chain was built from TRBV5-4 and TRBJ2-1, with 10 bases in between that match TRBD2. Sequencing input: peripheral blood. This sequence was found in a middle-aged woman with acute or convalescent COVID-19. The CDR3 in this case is CASRGTSDYNEQFF. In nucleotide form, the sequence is TGTGCCAGCAGAGGGACTAGCGACTACAATGAGCAGTTCTTC. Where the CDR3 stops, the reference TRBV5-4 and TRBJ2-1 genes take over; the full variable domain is ETGVTQSPTHLIKTRGQQVTLRCSSQSGHNTVSWYQQALGQGPQFIFQYYREEENGRGNFPPRFSGLQFPNYSSELNVNALELDDSALYLCASRGTSDYNEQFFGPGTRLTVL.